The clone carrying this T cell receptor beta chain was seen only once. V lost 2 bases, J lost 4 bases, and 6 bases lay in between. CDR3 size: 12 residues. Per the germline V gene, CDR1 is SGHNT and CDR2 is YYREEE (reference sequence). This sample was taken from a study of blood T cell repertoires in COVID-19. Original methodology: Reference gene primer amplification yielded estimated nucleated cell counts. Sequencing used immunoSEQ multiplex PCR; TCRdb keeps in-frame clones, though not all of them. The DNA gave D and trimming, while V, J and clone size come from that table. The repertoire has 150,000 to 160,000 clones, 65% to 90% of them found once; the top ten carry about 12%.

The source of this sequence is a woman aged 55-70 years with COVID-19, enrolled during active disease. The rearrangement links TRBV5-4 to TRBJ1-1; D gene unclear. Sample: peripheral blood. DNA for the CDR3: TGTGCCAGCAGCTTTACTGGCACTGAAGCTTTCTTT. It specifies CASSFTGTEAFF. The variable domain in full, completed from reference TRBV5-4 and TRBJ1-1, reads ETGVTQSPTHLIKTRGQQVTLRCSSQSGHNTVSWYQQALGQGPQFIFQYYREEENGRGNFPPRFSGLQFPNYSSELNVNALELDDSALYLCASSFTGTEAFFGQGTRLTVV.